This passage covers 28 T cell receptor beta chains from one sample sequenced in a study of blood T cell repertoires in COVID-19. Using immunoSEQ multiplex PCR, the repertoire was profiled, and TCRdb retains in-frame clones only, with some absent. The sample has 240,000 or so clones, approximately 78% seen once; the top ten hold approximately 3.5%. The sequencing sample was made of peripheral blood. The receptors were gathered from a woman between 18 and 29 years old with acute or convalescent COVID-19.

J is TRBJ2-6 and V is TRBV27; 8 bases align to TRBD2. Trimming took 4 bases from V and 2 from J; bases not matched to a gene: 10. Germline V lookup: CDR1 MNHEY, CDR2 SMNVEV (reference sequence). The CDR3 consists of 18 residues. The chain's CDR3 is CASSYLLAVRTGANVLTF. The CDR3 coding sequence is TGTGCCAGCAGTTACCTACTAGCGGTAAGGACTGGGGCCAACGTCCTGACTTTC.

The V and J genes are TRBV27 and TRBJ1-1; D unclear. Germline V gives CDR1 MNHEY, CDR2 SMNVEV (reference sequence). The V end lost 4 bases, the J end lost 1 base, and 16 bases lay between the germline ends. The length of the CDR3 is 16 residues. The CDR3 coding sequence is TGTGCCAGCAGTTCCGCGGGTTGGGGAAGGAACACTGAAGCTTTCTTT. Translated, it gives CASSSAGWGRNTEAFF.

This clone appeared a few times. V gene TRBV18 combines with J gene TRBJ1-4; 10 positions agree with TRBD1. The J segment lost 8 bases and the V segment lost 1 base, leaving 4 bases of the junction unmatched. The CDR3 length is 15 residues. Germline V gene lookup returns CDR1 KGHSH and CDR2 LQKENI. In DNA form, the CDR3 reads TGTGCCAGCTCACCACGACCGGGACAGGGGGAAAAACTGTTTTTT. Translation gives CASSPRPGQGEKLFF.

J is TRBJ1-5 and V is TRBV6-5; D perhaps matches TRBD1 (5 bases). This CDR3 contains 14 residues. V was trimmed by 7 bases and J by 5 bases, leaving 15 bases between them. Germline CDR1 reads MNHEY; CDR2 reads SVGAGI. CDR3 DNA: TGTGCCAGCACCCCGATGGGGGGAGATCAGCCCCAGCATTTT. Protein product: CASTPMGGDQPQHF.

The chain carries TRBV4-3 and TRBJ2-3; D is possibly TRBD2 (5 bases). The V end lost 0 bases, the J end lost 4 bases, and 8 bases lay between the germline ends. The CDR3 extends over 14 amino acids. Germline V gene data show CDR1 as LGHNA and CDR2 as YSLEER. CDR3 in amino acids: CASSQEAEADTQYF. Here the CDR3 DNA reads TGCGCCAGCAGCCAAGAAGCGGAGGCAGATACGCAGTATTTT.

The V gene is TRBV4-3, the J gene TRBJ2-3; D unresolved. Germline V lookup: CDR1 LGHNA, CDR2 YSLEER. V dropped 1 base and J dropped 0 bases, with 8 bases sitting between them. The CDR3 sequence is 15 residues long. CDR3 in amino acids: CASSQAGQSTDTQYF. Written as DNA, the CDR3 is TGCGCCAGCAGCCAAGCGGGTCAAAGCACAGATACGCAGTATTTT.

J is TRBJ2-1 and V is TRBV7-2; D might be TRBD2 (6 bases). The CDR3 length is 15 residues. Germline V gene lookup returns CDR1 SGHTA and CDR2 FQGNSA. The V end lost 5 bases, the J end lost 9 bases, and 20 bases lay between the germline ends. The CDR3 DNA follows: TGTGCCAGCAGCCCCAGCGGGTCTCTCTATGGTGAGCAGTTCTTC. Translated: CASSPSGSLYGEQFF.

This clone was picked up one time. The J gene is TRBJ2-3, the V gene TRBV24-1; 8 bases are a match to TRBD1. CDR3 size: 16 residues. The V segment lost 4 bases and the J segment 6 bases; nucleotides outside the gene matches: 11. Per germline, CDR1 KGHDR and CDR2 SFDVKD. CDR3 in amino acids: CATSESGTGLSDTQYF. The DNA of the CDR3 is TGTGCCACCAGTGAGTCCGGGACAGGTTTGTCGGATACGCAGTATTTT.

The CDR3 spells CASSVGELYGYTF. The DNA for the CDR3 is TGTGCCAGCAGCGTAGGGGAGCTCTATGGCTACACCTTC. The chain has TRBV9 and TRBJ1-2; D gene uncertain. V was clipped by 0 bases and J by 4 bases, with 7 bases between them. The CDR3 extends over 13 amino acids. Germline CDR1 reads SGDLS; CDR2 reads YYNGEE. Supplemented by reference TRBV9 and TRBJ1-2, the full variable domain reads DSGVTQTPKHLITATGQRVTLRCSPRSGDLSVYWYQQSLDQGLQFLIQYYNGEERAKGNILERFSAQQFPDLHSELNLSSLELGDSALYFCASSVGELYGYTFGSGTRLTVV.

The chain employs TRBV30 and TRBJ1-6, with TRBD1 matching over 9 bases. This CDR3 is 14 amino acids long. V lost 5 bases, J lost 7 bases, and 6 bases stayed unmatched. CDR1 is GTSNPN, CDR2 SVGIG, per germline (reference sequence). DNA for the CDR3: TGTGCCTGGTCCCCCGGGACAGGGAATTCACCCCTCCACTTT. Translated: CAWSPGTGNSPLHF. The variable domain in full, with the rest retrieved from reference TRBV30 and TRBJ1-6, is SQTIHQWPATLVQPVGSPLSLECTVEGTSNPNLYWYRQAAGRGLQLLFYSVGIGQISSEVPQNLSASRPQDRQFILSSKKLLLSDSGFYLCAWSPGTGNSPLHFGNGTRLTVT.

This clone turned up a few times. The chain is built from TRBV10-3 and TRBJ2-7; D is possibly TRBD2 (6 bases). Trimming took 6 bases from V and 1 from J, leaving 19 bases between them. The CDR3 has 16 residues. Per the germline V gene, CDR1 is ENHRY and CDR2 is SYGVKD. Written as DNA, the CDR3 is TGTGCCATCAGCTCGGGGCGCGGGACCCTTTCCTACGAGCAGTACTTC. It is translated as CAISSGRGTLSYEQYF.

J is TRBJ2-1 and V is TRBV18; the match to TRBD2 covers 11 bases. Per germline, CDR1 KGHSH and CDR2 LQKENI. The CDR3 runs to 17 residues. V was clipped by 6 bases and J by 3 bases; unmatched bases: 10. The CDR3 spells CASSQKPGTSGYNEQFF. CDR3 in DNA: TGTGCCAGCTCTCAGAAGCCCGGGACTAGCGGCTACAATGAGCAGTTCTTC.

This chain joins TRBV6-1 and TRBJ1-2; D is unresolved. V was clipped by 3 bases and J by 1 base, with 18 bases between them. This CDR3 is 17 amino acids long. Germline V CDR1 and CDR2: MNHNS, SASEGT. In DNA, the CDR3 is TGTGCCAGCAGTGAGGGAGGGCCCCCCCAGAGTAACTATGGCTACACCTTC. This sequence encodes CASSEGGPPQSNYGYTF.

This chain joins TRBV2 and TRBJ2-5; 10 bases line up with TRBD2. This CDR3 has 18 amino acids. Germline values: CDR1 SNHLY, CDR2 FYNNEI. The J segment lost 5 bases and the V segment lost 2 bases, leaving 14 bases of the junction unmatched. The CDR3 loop reads CASSEIRSSGSGGETQYF. CDR3 sequence (DNA): TGTGCCAGCAGTGAAATTCGATCTAGCGGGAGTGGTGGGGAGACCCAGTACTTC.

This clone was picked up one time. The chain links TRBV6-5 to TRBJ2-2; D possibly corresponds to TRBD2 (6 bases). V shed 0 bases and J shed 4 bases, with 9 bases lying between them. The CDR3 runs 15 residues. Germline values: CDR1 MNHEY, CDR2 SVGAGI. The CDR3, as DNA: TGTGCCAGCAGTTACTCGTCTAGCGCCACCGGGGAGCTGTTTTTT. It encodes CASSYSSSATGELFF.

This chain joins TRBV10-2 and TRBJ2-1; TRBD2 aligns across 7 bases. V shed 8 bases, J shed 0 bases, and the junction held 13 bases outside the gene matches. The CDR3 length is 17 residues. Germline loops: CDR1 WSHSY, CDR2 SAAADI. The CDR3 coding sequence is TGCGCCAGCTTGGGGGGGAAGGGGAGGGACTCCTACAATGAGCAGTTCTTC. It encodes CASLGGKGRDSYNEQFF.

This chain connects TRBV30 to TRBJ2-1; 10 nucleotides align to TRBD1. Germline V gene lookup returns CDR1 GTSNPN and CDR2 SVGIG (reference sequence). V shed 5 bases and J 9 bases; nucleotides not matched to a gene: 10. The CDR3 spans 14 residues. The CDR3 bases are TGTGCCTGGGATACCGGGACAGGGGTGGTTGAGCAGTTCTTC. Encoded protein: CAWDTGTGVVEQFF.

The V call is TRBV19, the J call TRBJ2-1, with 7 bases aligning to TRBD2. This CDR3 comprises 16 residues. Germline CDR1 LNHDA, CDR2 SQIVND (reference sequence). V gave up 6 bases and J gave up 0 bases; unmatched junction bases: 8. The CDR3 DNA sequence: TGTGCCAGTAGGTCACTAGCGTCGAGCTCCTACAATGAGCAGTTCTTC. This encodes CASRSLASSSYNEQFF.

The V and J genes are TRBV19 and TRBJ1-3; no definite D call. CDR1 and CDR2 (germline): LNHDA, SQIVND (reference sequence). V lost 4 bases and J lost 4, with 17 bases in between. The CDR3 runs 16 residues. The CDR3 DNA is TGTGCCAGTAGTACGGTGCCATGGGCATCAGGAAACACCATATATTTT. This codes for CASSTVPWASGNTIYF.

The rearrangement uses TRBV12-5 and TRBJ1-5; TRBD1 might be the D (6 bases). The V and J ends lost 3 bases and 6 bases respectively, with 21 bases between them. Germline loops: CDR1 LGHNT, CDR2 FRNRAP. CDR3 size: 17 residues. CDR3 DNA: TGTGCTAGTGGTTTATACACCGTCCAGGGGCAGAGTCAGCCCCAGCATTTT. Residues: CASGLYTVQGQSQPQHF.

This clone was seen a single time. The chain is built from TRBV28 and TRBJ1-4, with TRBD1 as a possible D gene (6 bases). The CDR3 runs 13 residues. Trimming left V 7 bases short and J 8 bases short, with 14 bases between. Germline CDR1 is MDHEN and CDR2 is SYDVKM. The CDR3 bases are TGTGCCAGCATGGGCAGGGGATTGGAAAAACTGTTTTTT. As protein: CASMGRGLEKLFF.

CDR3 nucleotide sequence: TGTGCCAGCAGCCCCCGGACAGCCTCTGGAAACACCATATATTTT. Amino acid sequence: CASSPRTASGNTIYF. V is TRBV9 and J is TRBJ1-3, with a weak D call TRBD1 (6 bases). The V end lost 4 bases, the J end lost 0 bases, and 11 bases lay between the germline ends. CDR1 SGDLS and CDR2 YYNGEE come from the germline V gene. This CDR3 is 15 amino acids long.

This rearrangement joins TRBV18 to TRBJ1-1; 7 bases fit TRBD1. In germline, CDR1 is KGHSH, CDR2 LQKENI. Trimming took 1 base from V and 4 from J; bases not matched to a gene: 6. The CDR3 is 15 residues long. In nucleotides, the CDR3 is TGTGCCAGCTCACCACTGGGACAGATGAGCACTGAAGCTTTCTTT. Translated: CASSPLGQMSTEAFF. Full variable domain (remainder filled in from reference TRBV18 and TRBJ1-1): NAGVMQNPRHLVRRRGQEARLRCSPMKGHSHVYWYRQLPEEGLKFMVYLQKENIIDESGMPKERFSAEFPKEGPSILRIQQVVRGDSAAYFCASSPLGQMSTEAFFGQGTRLTVV.

The J gene is TRBJ2-2, the V gene TRBV27; D is possibly TRBD1 (6 bases). V lost 6 bases to trimming and J lost 2 bases, with 13 bases between them. The CDR3 totals 15 residues. Germline loops: CDR1 MNHEY, CDR2 SMNVEV (reference sequence). The CDR3 spells CASRTGTPNTGELFF. The CDR3 DNA reads as TGTGCCAGCAGAACCGGGACACCTAACACCGGGGAGCTGTTTTTT.

This sequence joins TRBV4-2 and TRBJ2-7; the match to TRBD2 covers 9 bases. Losses at the gene ends were 0 bases for V and 2 bases for J; bases not matched to a gene: 11. The CDR3 covers 18 residues. Germline CDR1 LGHNA, CDR2 YNFKEQ. The CDR3 reads CASSQEGLASGITYEQYF. The CDR3, as DNA: TGTGCCAGCAGCCAAGAAGGCCTCGCTAGCGGGATAACCTACGAGCAGTACTTC.

V and J are TRBV11-2 and TRBJ2-7; 8 positions match TRBD1. After removal of 4 bases from V and 0 bases from J, the junction contained 5 bases not matched to a gene. Germline V gene lookup returns CDR1 SGHAT and CDR2 FQNNGV. The CDR3 length is 15 residues. The CDR3 bases are TGTGCCAGCAGCTCAGGGACAGGACACTCCTACGAGCAGTACTTC. Protein product: CASSSGTGHSYEQYF.

The rearrangement joins TRBV5-1 to TRBJ1-2; 9 bases agree with TRBD1. The germline V gene has CDR1 SGHRS and CDR2 YFSETQ. V lost 4 bases, J lost 6 bases, and 7 bases stayed unmatched. This CDR3 has 14 residues. Written as DNA, the CDR3 is TGCGCCAGCAGCAGCACAGGGGGCTCGAATGGCTACACCTTC. This codes for CASSSTGGSNGYTF. Full variable domain (outside the CDR3, taken from reference TRBV5-1 and TRBJ1-2): KAGVTQTPRYLIKTRGQQVTLSCSPISGHRSVSWYQQTPGQGLQFLFEYFSETQRNKGNFPGRFSGRQFSNSRSEMNVSTLELGDSALYLCASSSTGGSNGYTFGSGTRLTVV.

This sequence joins TRBV29-1 and TRBJ2-5; unclear D gene. CDR3 length: 13 residues. Germline V gene lookup returns CDR1 SQVTM and CDR2 ANQGSEA. V dropped 6 bases and J dropped 2 bases, with 13 bases sitting between them. DNA for the CDR3: TGCAGCGTCCGACAAGGTGGACAAGAGACCCAGTACTTC. Translation: CSVRQGGQETQYF.